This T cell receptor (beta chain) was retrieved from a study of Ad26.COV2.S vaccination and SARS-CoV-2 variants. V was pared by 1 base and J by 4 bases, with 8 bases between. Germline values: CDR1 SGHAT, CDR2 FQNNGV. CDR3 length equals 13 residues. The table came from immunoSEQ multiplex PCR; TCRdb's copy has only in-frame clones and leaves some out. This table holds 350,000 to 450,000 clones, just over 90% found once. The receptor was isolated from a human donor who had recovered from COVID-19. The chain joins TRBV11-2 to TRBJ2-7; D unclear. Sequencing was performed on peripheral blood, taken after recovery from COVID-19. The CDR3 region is CASSLVLGYEQYF. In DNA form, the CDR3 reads TGTGCCAGCAGCTTAGTACTCGGGTACGAGCAGTACTTC. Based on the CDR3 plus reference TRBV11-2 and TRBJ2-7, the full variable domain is EAGVAQSPRYKIIEKRQSVAFWCNPISGHATLYWYQQILGQGPKLLIQFQNNGVVDDSQLPKDRFSAERLKGVDSTLKIQPAKLEDSAVYLCASSLVLGYEQYFGPGTRLTVT.